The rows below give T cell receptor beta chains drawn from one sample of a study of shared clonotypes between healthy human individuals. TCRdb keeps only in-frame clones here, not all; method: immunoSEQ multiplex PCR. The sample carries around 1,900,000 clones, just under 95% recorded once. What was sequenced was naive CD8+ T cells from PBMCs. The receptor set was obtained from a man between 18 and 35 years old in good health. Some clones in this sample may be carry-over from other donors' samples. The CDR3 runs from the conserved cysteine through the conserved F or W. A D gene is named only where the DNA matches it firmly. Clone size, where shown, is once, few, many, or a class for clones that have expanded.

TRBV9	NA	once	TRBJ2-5	CASSVASWETQYF	TGTGCCAGCAGCGTGGCTAGCTGGGAGACCCAGTACTTC
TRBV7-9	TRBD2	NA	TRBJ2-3	CASSGRLAGADTQYF	TGTGCCAGCAGCGGACGACTAGCGGGAGCAGATACGCAGTATTTT
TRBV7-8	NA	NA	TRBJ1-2	CASSLASGGRNGYTF	TGTGCCAGCAGCTTAGCGTCAGGAGGGCGGAATGGCTACACCTTC
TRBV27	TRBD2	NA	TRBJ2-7	CASSLGGGEQYF	TGTGCCAGCAGTTTGGGGGGGGGTGAGCAGTACTTC
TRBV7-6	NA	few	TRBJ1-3	CASSLGLTDSGNTIYF	TGTGCCAGCAGCTTAGGGTTGACAGACTCTGGAAACACCATATATTTT
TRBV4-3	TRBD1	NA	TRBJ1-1	CASSQDEIGQGNTEAFF	TGCGCCAGCAGCCAAGATGAGATCGGACAGGGGAACACTGAAGCTTTCTTT
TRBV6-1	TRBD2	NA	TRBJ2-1	CASRIGLELREQFF	TGTGCCAGCAGGATAGGACTAGAATTGCGTGAGCAGTTCTTC
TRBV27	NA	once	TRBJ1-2	CASKSDSFSRYGYTF	TGTGCCAGCAAGTCGGACTCCTTCTCCCGCTATGGCTACACCTTC
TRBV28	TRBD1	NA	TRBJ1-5	CASSPGGLNQPQHF	TGTGCCAGCAGCCCAGGGGGTCTCAATCAGCCCCAGCATTTT
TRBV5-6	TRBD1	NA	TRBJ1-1	CASSLQGAEAFF	TGTGCCAGCAGCTTGCAGGGGGCTGAAGCTTTCTTT
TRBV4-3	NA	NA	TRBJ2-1	CASSQGRLVALYNEQFF	TGCGCCAGCAGCCAGGGGCGCCTAGTGGCCCTATACAATGAGCAGTTCTTC
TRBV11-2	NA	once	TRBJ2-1	CASSYGTDLSYNEQFF	TGTGCCAGCAGCTACGGGACGGACCTCTCCTACAATGAGCAGTTCTTC
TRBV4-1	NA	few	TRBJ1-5	CASSQGDFFQPQHF	TGCGCCAGCAGCCAAGGGGACTTCTTCCAGCCCCAGCATTTT
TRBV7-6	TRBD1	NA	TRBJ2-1	CASSHPGQGYNEQFF	TGTGCCAGCAGCCATCCGGGACAGGGCTACAATGAGCAGTTCTTC
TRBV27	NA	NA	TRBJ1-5	CASSLGGGGNQPQHF	TGTGCCAGCAGTTTAGGAGGGGGTGGCAATCAGCCCCAGCATTTT
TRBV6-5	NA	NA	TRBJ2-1	CASSSQESSYNEQFF	TGTGCCAGCAGTTCGCAGGAAAGCTCCTACAATGAGCAGTTCTTC
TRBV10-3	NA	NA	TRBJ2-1	CAIGDLRETYNEQFF	TGTGCCATCGGGGATCTCAGGGAAACCTACAATGAGCAGTTCTTC
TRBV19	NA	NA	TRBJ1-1	CASSTGPNTEAFF	TGTGCCAGTAGTACGGGACCAAACACTGAAGCTTTCTTT
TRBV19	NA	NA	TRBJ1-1	CASSILPGIEAFF	TGTGCCAGTAGTATACTCCCGGGGATTGAAGCTTTCTTT
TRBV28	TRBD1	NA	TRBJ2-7	CASSLPGQGYEQYF	TGTGCCAGCAGTTTGCCGGGACAGGGTTACGAGCAGTACTTC
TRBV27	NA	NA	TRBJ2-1	CASGSPVPNEQFF	TGTGCCAGCGGCTCCCCGGTCCCAAATGAGCAGTTCTTC
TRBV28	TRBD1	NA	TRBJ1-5	CASNLQGALSQPQHF	TGTGCCAGCAATTTACAGGGGGCTTTAAGCCAGCCCCAGCATTTT
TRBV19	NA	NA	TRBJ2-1	CASSIEAGTYNEQFF	TGTGCCAGTAGTATAGAGGCGGGAACCTACAATGAGCAGTTCTTC
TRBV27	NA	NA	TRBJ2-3	CASSLAVENLLTDTQYF	TGTGCCAGCAGCCTGGCGGTTGAGAACCTTCTCACAGATACGCAGTATTTT
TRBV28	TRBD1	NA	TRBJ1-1	CASRQGASTEAFF	TGTGCCAGCAGGCAGGGGGCGAGCACTGAAGCTTTCTTT
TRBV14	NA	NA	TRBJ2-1	CASSQITTPNYPVLYNEQFF	TGTGCCAGCAGCCAAATAACTACTCCCAACTACCCTGTTCTCTACAATGAGCAGTTCTTC
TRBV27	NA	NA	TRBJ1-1	CASGQRVGTEAFF	TGTGCCAGCGGCCAACGGGTCGGCACTGAAGCTTTCTTT
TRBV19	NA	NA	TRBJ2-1	CASSLGPQKFF	TGTGCCAGTAGTCTAGGACCCCAGAAGTTCTTC
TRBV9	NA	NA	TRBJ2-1	CASSVEPAVTYNEQFF	TGTGCCAGCAGCGTAGAACCGGCGGTTACATACAATGAGCAGTTCTTC
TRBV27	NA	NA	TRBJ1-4	CASSLGGVREKLFF	TGTGCCAGCAGTTTAGGGGGGGTCAGGGAAAAACTGTTTTTT
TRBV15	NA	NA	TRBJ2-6	CATSRDFGANVLTF	TGTGCCACCAGCAGAGATTTTGGGGCCAACGTCCTGACTTTC
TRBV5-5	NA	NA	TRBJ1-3	CASSLGSRVTGNTIYF	TGTGCCAGCAGTTTAGGCTCCCGAGTTACTGGAAACACCATATATTTT
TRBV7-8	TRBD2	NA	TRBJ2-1	CASSFSGRAFNEQFF	TGTGCCAGCAGCTTTAGCGGGAGGGCCTTCAATGAGCAGTTCTTC
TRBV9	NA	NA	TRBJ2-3	CASSVTGDTDTQYF	TGTGCCAGCAGCGTGACGGGAGACACAGATACGCAGTATTTT
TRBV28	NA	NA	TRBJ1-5	CASTPGPVSQPQHF	TGTGCCAGCACTCCCGGTCCAGTCTCTCAGCCCCAGCATTTT
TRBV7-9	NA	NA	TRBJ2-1	CASSLDPYNEQFF	TGTGCCAGCAGCTTAGACCCCTACAATGAGCAGTTCTTC
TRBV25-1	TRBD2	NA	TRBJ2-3	CASSGYLEREGTDTQYF	TGTGCCAGCAGTGGATATCTCGAGCGGGAGGGCACAGATACGCAGTATTTT
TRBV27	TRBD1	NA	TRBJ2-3	CASSLSGTGTSFSTDTQYF	TGTGCCAGCAGTTTATCAGGGACAGGGACCTCCTTTAGCACAGATACGCAGTATTTT
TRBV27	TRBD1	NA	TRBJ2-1	CASSLMDRGNNEQFF	TGTGCCAGCAGCTTGATGGACAGGGGGAACAATGAGCAGTTCTTC
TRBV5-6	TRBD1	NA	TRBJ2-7	CASSFGTGSSYEQYF	TGTGCCAGCAGCTTCGGGACAGGGAGCTCCTACGAGCAGTACTTC
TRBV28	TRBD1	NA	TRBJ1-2	CASLLRGRGNYGYTF	TGTGCCAGCCTCTTGAGGGGGCGGGGTAACTATGGCTACACCTTC
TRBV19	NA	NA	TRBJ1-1	CASSIGAREGVTEAFF	TGTGCCAGTAGTATTGGGGCGCGCGAGGGGGTCACTGAAGCTTTCTTT